Described below is a single TCR beta chain sequence and its context. Antigen specificity is unknown. After 5'RACE with constant-segment primers, TCR alpha and TCR beta cDNA libraries carrying sample barcodes and UMIs were obtained. TCRdb re-analysed the 5' RACE reads in MiXCR, keeping a single row per CDR3 protein. The sample consists of around 150,000 distinct CDR3 sequences, 11% of them appearing once. V was cut by 0 bases and J by 13 bases, with 10 bases left in between. Germline values: CDR1 SGHTA, CDR2 FQGNSA. This CDR3 region has 13 residues. The source of the sample is a study of T-cell memory formation after mild COVID-19. Study context: In these data, TCR clusters were largely donor specific. Study findings and constraints: CD4+ clones that contracted lay mainly in CM and EM; CD8+ ones lay in EMRA. Clones shrinking from day 15 to 85 showed even CD4/CD8 mixes; later expanders tilted CD4+.

The origin of this receptor is a man in his late teens or twenties who had mild COVID-19 (a few samples of this study predate the infection). Cell type and time point are not known. Sequenced input: PBMCs or a T cell subset sorted from them (not recorded which). This chain joins TRBV7-2 and TRBJ1-6; D uncertain. The CDR3 reads CASSLALGSPLHF. CDR3 DNA sequence: TGTGCCAGCAGCTTAGCGCTAGGGTCTCCCCTCCACTTT.